This T cell receptor (beta chain) stems from a study of blood T cell repertoires in COVID-19. Study overall: Samples taken during acute and convalescent COVID-19 were collected in the United States, Italy and Spain.

V lost 2 bases and J 4 bases, leaving 20 bases between the germline ends. Germline V gives CDR1 KGHSH, CDR2 LQKENI. This CDR3 has 17 residues. Sequenced by immunoSEQ multiplex PCR; TCRdb stores in-frame clones only, minus some. The sample lists about 180,000 clones, approximately 83% seen once, with 1.5% to 1.9% in the top ten. This receptor was obtained from a human donor in a cohort sampled during active COVID-19. J is TRBJ1-2 and V is TRBV18; D call uncertain. The sequenced sample consisted of peripheral blood. The CDR3 loop reads CASSPNPVGPTPYGYTF. The DNA for the CDR3 is TGTGCCAGCTCACCAAATCCGGTTGGCCCGACACCCTATGGCTACACCTTC.